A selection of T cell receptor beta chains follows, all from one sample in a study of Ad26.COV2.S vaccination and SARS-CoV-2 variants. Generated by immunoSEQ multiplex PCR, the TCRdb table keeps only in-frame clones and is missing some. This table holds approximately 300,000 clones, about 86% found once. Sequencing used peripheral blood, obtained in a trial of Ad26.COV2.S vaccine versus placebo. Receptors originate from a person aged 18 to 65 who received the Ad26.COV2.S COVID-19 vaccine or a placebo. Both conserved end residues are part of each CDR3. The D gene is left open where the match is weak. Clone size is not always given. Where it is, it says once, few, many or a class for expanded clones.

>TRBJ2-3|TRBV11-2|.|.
CASSERRDGDTQYF
TGTGCCAGCAGCGAGAGGCGGGACGGGGATACGCAGTATTTT
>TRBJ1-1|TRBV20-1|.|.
CSASKLSGAPWDTEAFF
TGCAGTGCTAGTAAGCTTTCTGGGGCGCCGTGGGACACTGAAGCTTTCTTT
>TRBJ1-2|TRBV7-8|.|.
CASSLRGGIIDGYTF
TGTGCCAGCAGCTTAAGGGGGGGAATCATCGATGGCTACACCTTC
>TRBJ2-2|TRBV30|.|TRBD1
CAWGGQGLTGELFF
TGTGCCTGGGGGGGACAGGGGTTAACCGGGGAGCTGTTTTTT
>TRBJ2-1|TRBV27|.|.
CASSLQDRHLFYNEQFF
TGTGCCAGCAGTTTACAAGACAGGCACCTTTTTTACAATGAGCAGTTCTTC
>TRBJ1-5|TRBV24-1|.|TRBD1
CATERSGQGDQPQHF
TGTGCCACCGAAAGAAGTGGACAGGGGGATCAGCCCCAGCATTTT
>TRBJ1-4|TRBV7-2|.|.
CASSLGPRIATNEKLFF
TGTGCCAGCAGCTTGGGACCCAGGATTGCAACTAATGAAAAACTGTTTTTT
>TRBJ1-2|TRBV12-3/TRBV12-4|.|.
CASSLRANYGYTF
TGTGCCAGCAGTTTAAGGGCTAACTATGGCTACACCTTC
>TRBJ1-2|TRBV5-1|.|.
CASSLRQPNYGYTF
TGCGCCAGCAGCTTGCGGCAGCCTAACTATGGCTACACCTTC
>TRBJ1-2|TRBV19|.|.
CASSLGANPGGYTF
TGTGCCAGTAGCCTAGGGGCAAATCCGGGTGGCTACACCTTC
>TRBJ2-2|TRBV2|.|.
CASSLLGVNTGELFF
TGTGCCAGCAGCTTATTAGGGGTTAACACCGGGGAGCTGTTTTTT
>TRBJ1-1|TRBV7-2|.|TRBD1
CASSLEGRGLNTEAFF
TGTGCCAGCAGCTTAGAGGGCAGGGGGTTGAACACTGAAGCTTTCTTT
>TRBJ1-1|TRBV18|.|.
CASSSDRTNTEAFF
TGTGCCAGCTCCTCAGACAGGACGAACACTGAAGCTTTCTTT
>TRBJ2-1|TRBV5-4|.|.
CASSSARGLSSEQFF
TGTGCCAGCAGCTCAGCTAGGGGACTTAGCAGTGAGCAGTTCTTC
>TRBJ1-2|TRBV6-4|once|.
CASSNGVRGYGYTF
TGTGCCAGCAGCAACGGGGTCAGAGGCTATGGCTACACCTTC
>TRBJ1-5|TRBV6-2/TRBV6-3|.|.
CASSYEGYSNQPQHF
TGTGCCAGCAGTTACGAGGGTTATAGCAATCAGCCCCAGCATTTT
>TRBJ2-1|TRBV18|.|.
CASSPEGRGAYNEQFF
TGTGCCAGCTCACCCGAAGGGAGGGGGGCCTACAATGAGCAGTTCTTC
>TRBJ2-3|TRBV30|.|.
CAWSSEIKDTQYF
TGTGCCTGGAGTTCTGAGATTAAGGATACGCAGTATTTT
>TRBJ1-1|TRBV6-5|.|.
CASSQDSARPTEAFF
TGTGCCAGCAGTCAGGACTCGGCCCGACCCACTGAAGCTTTCTTT
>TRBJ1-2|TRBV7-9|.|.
CASSRSPGDYGYTF
TGTGCCAGCAGCCGCTCGCCAGGGGACTATGGCTACACCTTC
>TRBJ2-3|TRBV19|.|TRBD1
CASSIDRWDRGGSTDTQYF
TGTGCCAGTAGTATAGATCGTTGGGACAGGGGGGGTTCCACAGATACGCAGTATTTT
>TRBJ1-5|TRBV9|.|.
CASSVGGSSNQPQHF
TGTGCCAGCAGCGTAGGGGGATCTAGCAATCAGCCCCAGCATTTT
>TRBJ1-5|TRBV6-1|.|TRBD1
CASKGTGFSNQPQHF
TGTGCCAGCAAAGGGACAGGGTTTAGCAATCAGCCCCAGCATTTT
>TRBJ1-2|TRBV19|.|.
CASSRPGGALGGYTF
TGTGCCAGTAGTCGCCCCGGGGGGGCCTTGGGGGGCTACACCTTC
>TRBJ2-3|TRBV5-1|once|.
CASSVLRSGRTDTQYF
TGCGCCAGCAGCGTTCTACGTTCCGGCAGGACAGATACGCAGTATTTT
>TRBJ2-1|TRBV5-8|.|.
CASSTATWQGSYNEQFF
TGTGCCAGCAGCACCGCCACGTGGCAGGGCTCCTACAATGAGCAGTTCTTC
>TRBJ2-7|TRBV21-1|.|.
CASSYRRGATSYEQYF
TGTGCCAGCAGCTACCGACGGGGGGCCACATCCTACGAGCAGTACTTC
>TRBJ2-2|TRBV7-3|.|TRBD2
CASSRAGATNTGELFF
TGTGCCAGCAGCCGAGCGGGGGCGACGAACACCGGGGAGCTGTTTTTT
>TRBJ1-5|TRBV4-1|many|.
CASAPAGSNQPQHF
TGCGCCAGCGCCCCTGCCGGGAGCAATCAGCCCCAGCATTTT
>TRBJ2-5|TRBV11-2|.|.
CASRVAGFETQYF
TGTGCCAGCAGGGTGGCAGGGTTTGAGACCCAGTACTTC
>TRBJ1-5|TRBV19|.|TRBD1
CASSIGQGARNQPQHF
TGTGCCAGTAGTATTGGACAGGGGGCTCGGAATCAGCCCCAGCATTTT
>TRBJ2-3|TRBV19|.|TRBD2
CASSQLTGTSGGRTDTQYF
TGTGCCAGTAGTCAACTGACGGGGACTAGCGGGGGGCGCACAGATACGCAGTATTTT
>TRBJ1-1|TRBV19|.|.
CASLSLGGRTEAFF
TGTGCCAGTCTATCACTCGGGGGTCGGACTGAAGCTTTCTTT
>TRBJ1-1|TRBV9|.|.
CASSVGVGGGTEAFF
TGTGCCAGCAGCGTAGGTGTGGGCGGGGGGACTGAAGCTTTCTTT
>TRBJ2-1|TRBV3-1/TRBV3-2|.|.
CASSPSSENEQFF
TGTGCCAGCAGCCCGTCAAGCGAGAATGAGCAGTTCTTC